This T cell receptor beta chain was documented in a study of regulatory T cells in long-lasting Graves disease. Germline V gene lookup returns CDR1 ENHRY and CDR2 SYGVKD. This CDR3 has 15 amino acids. With V trimmed by 3 bases and J by 6 bases, 8 bases remained unmatched. As to time point: newly diagnosed GD, antithyroid drugs for less than 3 months. PBMCs provided the RNA from which the TCR library was made. This clonotype has a handful of counts. Libraries of TCR beta came from iRepertoire HTBI primers plus Arm-PCR of CDR3 regions. TCRdb redid the calling of the multiplex PCR reads with MiXCR, one entry per CDR3 protein. The data contain hundreds of thousands of distinct CDR3 sequences, less than 20% of them seen just once; the ten biggest clones take up 20% to 25%.

The sample in question was peripheral blood mononuclear cells (PBMCs), obtained at new diagnosis, from a patient treated with antithyroid drugs. The V gene is TRBV10-3, the J gene TRBJ1-5; 7 bases line up with TRBD1. The TCR sequence derives from a female donor with Graves disease. The CDR3 protein is CAISEGQGETQPQHF. The CDR3 DNA is TGTGCCATCAGTGAAGGGCAGGGGGAGACTCAGCCCCAGCATTTT.